The rows below give T cell receptor beta chains drawn from one sample of a study of T cells in Graves' hyperthyroidism and ophthalmopathy. TCRdb reprocessed the multiplex PCR reads via MiXCR and lists one record per CDR3 protein. Of a few hundred thousand distinct CDR3 sequences listed, more than 15% are singletons. Sequenced input: blood. The receptors were gathered from a woman in her 30s with Graves' hyperthyroidism. Both conserved end residues are part of each CDR3. The D gene is left open where the match is weak. Rows may omit the clone size; those that give it use once, few, many or a size class.

D	size	V	J	CDR3	DNA
TRBD2	once	TRBV18	TRBJ2-1	CASSRLAGPYNEQFF	TGTGCCAGCTCGAGATTAGCGGGACCCTACAATGAGCAGTTCTTC
-	few	TRBV5-1	TRBJ1-4	CASSLGGATNEKLFF	TGCGCCAGCAGTTTGGGAGGCGCAACTAATGAAAAACTGTTTTTT
TRBD2	many	TRBV20-1	TRBJ2-7	CSASLILAGTSYEQYF	TGCAGTGCTAGCCTCATTCTAGCGGGGACCTCCTACGAGCAGTACTTC
-	few	TRBV5-1	TRBJ2-7	CASRRRLELAGHEQYF	TGCGCCAGCAGACGAAGGTTGGAACTAGCAGGCCACGAGCAGTACTTC
-	many	TRBV30	TRBJ1-1	CAWSVPQPGVTEAFF	TGTGCCTGGAGTGTACCCCAGCCAGGGGTCACTGAAGCTTTCTTT
-	few	TRBV25-1	TRBJ2-3	CAAGGEWSTDTQYF	TGTGCAGCAGGGGGGGAATGGAGCACAGATACGCAGTATTTT
-	few	TRBV20-1	TRBJ2-7	CSARDPILRVEQYF	TGCAGTGCTAGAGATCCAATCCTCCGGGTTGAGCAGTACTTC
TRBD2	many	TRBV28	TRBJ2-2	CAVTSGIETGELFF	TGTGCCGTAACTAGCGGGATAGAAACCGGGGAGCTGTTTTTT
-	many	TRBV10-3	TRBJ2-1	CAISVTGALGNEQFF	TGTGCCATCAGTGTTACGGGAGCACTTGGGAATGAGCAGTTCTTC
TRBD2	few	TRBV4-3	TRBJ2-6	CASSQDLAVAGANVLTF	TGCGCCAGCAGCCAAGATCTAGCGGTGGCTGGGGCCAACGTCCTGACTTTC
TRBD1	many	TRBV28	TRBJ1-5	CASNAGTGGEGNQPQHF	TGTGCCAGCAATGCCGGGACAGGGGGCGAGGGCAATCAGCCCCAGCATTTT
-	many	TRBV30	TRBJ2-1	CAWSPGVSSSYNEQFF	TGTGCCTGGAGCCCCGGGGTGTCGAGCTCCTACAATGAGCAGTTCTTC
-	many	TRBV11-2	TRBJ2-2	CASSLRRSGELFF	TGTGCCAGCAGCCTCCGTAGGTCGGGGGAGCTGTTTTTT
TRBD2	many	TRBV20-1	TRBJ2-5	CSASVAGELQETQYF	TGCAGTGCTAGTGTGGCGGGAGAGCTCCAAGAGACCCAGTACTTC
TRBD2	few	TRBV19	TRBJ2-1	CASRTSGRWFNEQFF	TGTGCCAGTAGGACTAGCGGGAGGTGGTTCAATGAGCAGTTCTTC
TRBD1	-	TRBV10-3	TRBJ1-4	CAISRTGSNEKLFF	TGTGCCATCAGTAGGACAGGGTCTAATGAAAAACTGTTTTTT
TRBD1	-	TRBV5-1	TRBJ1-1	CASSSRDRATEAFF	TGTGCCAGCAGCTCCCGGGACAGGGCCACTGAAGCTTTCTTT
-	-	TRBV7-3	TRBJ2-1	CASRASGTSYNEQFF	TGTGCCAGCAGGGCCAGCGGAACCAGCTACAATGAGCAGTTCTTC
TRBD2	few	TRBV7-3	TRBJ2-3	CASSLLAGVALNTQYF	TGTGCCAGCAGCTTACTAGCGGGAGTGGCATTAAATACGCAGTATTTT
-	-	TRBV30	TRBJ1-2	CACQGRGYGYTF	TGTGCCTGCCAGGGACGGGGCTATGGCTACACCTTC
TRBD1	many	TRBV7-9	TRBJ2-3	CATATGGLTDTQYF	TGTGCCACCGCGACAGGGGGCCTCACAGATACGCAGTATTTT
-	-	TRBV4-1	TRBJ2-7	CASGQDGGNIRHEQYF	TGCGCCAGCGGCCAAGATGGTGGGAATATTCGCCACGAGCAGTACTTC
TRBD2	-	TRBV20-1	TRBJ2-3	CSGGFPSTDTQYF	TGCAGCGGGGGGTTTCCGAGCACAGATACGCAGTATTTT
-	-	TRBV9	TRBJ2-2	CASSTVLPLTGELFF	TGCGCCAGCAGTACCGTACTACCGCTCACCGGGGAGCTGTTTTTT
-	-	TRBV12-3/TRBV12-4	TRBJ1-2	CASSPTADINYGYTF	TGTGCCAGCAGTCCCACAGCTGACATTAACTATGGCTACACCTTC
-	many	TRBV20-1	TRBJ2-7	CSARASTASYEQYF	TGCAGTGCTAGAGCATCTACGGCGTCCTACGAGCAGTACTTC
-	many	TRBV10-3	TRBJ1-1	CAIRGQRPEAFF	TGTGCCATCAGAGGACAGAGGCCTGAAGCTTTCTTT
-	-	TRBV11-2	TRBJ1-2	CASSHRGRFYGYTF	TGTGCCAGCAGCCACCGGGGCAGGTTCTATGGCTACACCTTC
-	many	TRBV7-2	TRBJ2-3	CASSLVGPPNTDTQYF	TGTGCCAGCAGCTTAGTAGGGCCGCCTAACACAGATACGCAGTATTTT
TRBD1	-	TRBV11-3	TRBJ2-7	CASSFASGTGGYEQYF	TGTGCCAGCAGCTTCGCCTCCGGGACAGGGGGCTACGAGCAGTACTTC
TRBD1	many	TRBV5-1	TRBJ1-1	CASSGDSHTEAFF	TGCGCCAGCAGCGGGGACAGCCACACTGAAGCTTTCTTT
-	many	TRBV7-9	TRBJ2-1	CASSPKGSSYNEQFF	TGTGCCAGCAGCCCGAAGGGGAGCTCCTACAATGAGCAGTTCTTC
-	few	TRBV28	TRBJ2-6	CASSLLFDKTDFPGANVLTF	TGTGCCAGCAGTCTCCTGTTTGATAAGACGGATTTCCCTGGGGCCAACGTCCTGACTTTC
-	-	TRBV5-1	TRBJ2-2	CASSHPSGGANTGELFF	TGTGCCAGCAGCCACCCTTCGGGCGGCGCGAACACCGGGGAGCTGTTTTTT
TRBD1	-	TRBV9	TRBJ2-5	CASSVGGDRGWETQYF	TGTGCCAGCAGCGTTGGCGGAGACAGGGGTTGGGAGACCCAGTACTTC
-	many	TRBV20-1	TRBJ2-1	CSAIGLDYVNEQFF	TGCAGTGCTATCGGATTAGACTACGTCAATGAGCAGTTCTTC
TRBD2	many	TRBV2	TRBJ2-1	CASTVRTSGNNEQFF	TGTGCCAGCACCGTTCGGACTAGCGGAAACAATGAGCAGTTCTTC
TRBD2	many	TRBV2	TRBJ2-2	CASSELADTGELFF	TGTGCCAGCAGTGAACTAGCGGACACCGGGGAGCTGTTTTTT
TRBD2	-	TRBV24-1	TRBJ2-2	CATSTSSGSLYTGELFF	TGTGCCACCAGTACGTCTAGCGGGAGTTTGTACACCGGGGAGCTGTTTTTT
TRBD1	once	TRBV24-1	TRBJ2-5	CATSEPPGQGAQETQYF	TGTGCCACCAGTGAACCCCCGGGACAGGGGGCCCAGGAGACCCAGTACTTC
-	few	TRBV13	TRBJ1-3	CASSRGPGKGNTIYF	TGTGCCAGCAGCCGGGGTCCGGGGAAAGGAAACACCATATATTTT
TRBD1	many	TRBV6-1	TRBJ2-7	CASRRGQFNSYEQYF	TGTGCCAGCCGAAGGGGACAGTTTAACTCCTACGAGCAGTACTTC
-	-	TRBV20-1	TRBJ2-7	CSARGSQEGPYEQYF	TGCAGTGCTAGAGGTTCACAGGAAGGCCCCTACGAGCAGTACTTC
-	-	TRBV4-3	TRBJ2-1	CVSSQDIKSNEQFF	TGCGTCAGCAGCCAAGATATAAAAAGTAATGAGCAGTTCTTC
TRBD1	-	TRBV24-1	TRBJ2-1	CATSDYSDRGIGNEQFF	TGTGCCACCAGTGATTATTCGGACAGGGGGATCGGCAATGAGCAGTTCTTC
TRBD1	many	TRBV7-8	TRBJ1-1	CASSFDRVGTEAFF	TGTGCCAGCAGCTTTGACAGGGTGGGCACTGAAGCTTTCTTT
TRBD1	few	TRBV20-1	TRBJ1-4	CSSNGQAEKLFF	TGCAGTTCGAATGGACAGGCCGAAAAACTGTTTTTT
-	many	TRBV20-1	TRBJ2-3	CSAGAVDTQYF	TGCAGTGCTGGTGCGGTAGATACGCAGTATTTT
TRBD2	-	TRBV12-3/TRBV12-4	TRBJ2-7	CVSRGGGYEQYF	TGTGTCAGCAGGGGCGGGGGGTACGAGCAGTACTTC
-	-	TRBV4-1	TRBJ1-3	CASSQDFTAGNTIYF	TGCGCCAGCAGCCAAGATTTTACAGCTGGAAACACCATATATTTT
-	many	TRBV11-1	TRBJ2-5	CASSFGQFSGTQYF	TGTGCCAGCAGCTTTGGTCAGTTCTCCGGGACCCAGTACTTC
TRBD2	many	TRBV12-3/TRBV12-4	TRBJ2-7	CASSSPSSGRYVYEQYF	TGTGCCAGCAGTTCCCCGTCTAGCGGGAGGTATGTCTACGAGCAGTACTTC
TRBD1	-	TRBV4-3	TRBJ2-5	CASSRCKLGTGGGETQYF	TGCGCCAGCAGCCGCTGTAAACTAGGGACAGGGGGCGGGGAGACCCAGTACTTC
-	many	TRBV7-9	TRBJ2-1	CASSLPEFNEQFF	TGTGCCAGCAGCTTACCGGAATTCAATGAGCAGTTCTTC